The entry below describes one T cell receptor (beta chain). Its matching antigen is unknown. Deletions cut 4 bases from V and 5 bases from J, with 18 bases between. There are 16 residues in the CDR3. Germline V lookup: CDR1 MNHNS, CDR2 SASEGT. These data originate in a study of T cell responses to AZD1222 COVID-19 vaccine. Study results and caveats: Repertoire sampling occurred only after the peak T cell response. As reported, nearly half of all spike-specific TCRs target variant regions that are unmutated. Most donors were white British, females outnumbered males, and clonal diversity was possibly underestimated.

Sequencing was performed with immunoSEQ multiplex PCR; in TCRdb, only in-frame clones are kept and a portion is missing. The data show 150,000 to 200,000 clones, around 93% seen once. This chain connects TRBV6-1 to TRBJ2-1; D not resolved. The origin of this receptor is an adult in good health. The sequencing here drew on peripheral blood, taken on day 0 of AZD1222 vaccination. The CDR3 reads CASSAYPFSRNNEQFF. DNA for the CDR3: TGTGCCAGCAGTGCTTACCCCTTCTCTAGGAACAATGAGCAGTTCTTC.